This T cell receptor beta chain comes out of a study of long-term antiretroviral therapy in people with HIV. Study-level findings and limits: ART adherence was not documented, and neither viral resistance nor therapy changes had any data. HIV repertoires had narrower CDR3 length ranges than controls.

Running of the v3.0 immunoSEQ assay took place at survey level. Samples were sequenced targeting roughly 35,000-55,000 T-cell genomes each. The data were produced by immunoSEQ multiplex PCR, yet TCRdb's version contains in-frame clones alone and is incomplete. Of under 45,000 clones detected, roughly four fifths appear once; the ten largest clones hold around 5.9%. Deletions cut 0 bases from V and 8 bases from J, with 8 bases between. The CDR3 length is 13 residues. Germline V gene data show CDR1 as MNHEY and CDR2 as SVGAGI. As to this clone: What it binds is unknown.

The material was unsorted PBMCs, obtained 1 year after starting antiretroviral therapy. This receptor was taken from a man aged 18 to 35 with HIV. The V call is TRBV6-5, the J call TRBJ2-1; the D is unclear. CDR3 in amino acids: CASSYSTIDEQFF. The CDR3, as DNA: TGTGCCAGCAGTTACTCAACGATTGATGAGCAGTTCTTC.